The 7 T cell receptor beta chains reported below all come from one sample, sequenced in a study of OX40 agonist ivuxolimab in advanced cancers. Sequenced by immunoSEQ multiplex PCR; TCRdb stores in-frame clones only, minus some. The table includes some 43,000 clones, roughly 86% detected once. Material: CD4+ or CD8+ T cells sorted from blood, obtained in a trial of the OX40 agonist ivuxolimab. The origin of the receptors is an adult with an advanced solid tumor such as melanoma, head and neck, liver or kidney cancer.

The V call is TRBV7-2, the J call TRBJ2-7; 9 bases are shared with TRBD2. V lost 1 base and J lost 0; bases outside the gene matches: 4. This CDR3 spans 16 amino acids. Germline V gene data show CDR1 as SGHTA and CDR2 as FQGNSA. CDR3 sequence reads: CASSLGLAGYSYEQYF. CDR3 nucleotide sequence: TGTGCCAGCAGCTTAGGCCTAGCGGGATACTCCTACGAGCAGTACTTC.

The chain employs TRBV4-1 and TRBJ2-7; 7 nucleotides agree with TRBD1. The V and J ends lost 3 bases and 3 bases, in that order; junction bases with no gene match: 5. CDR3 length: 14 residues. Per germline, CDR1 MGHRA and CDR2 YSYEKL. CDR3 amino acids: CASSQLQGSYEQYF. The CDR3, as DNA: TGCGCCAGCAGCCAGTTACAGGGGAGCTACGAGCAGTACTTC.

V is TRBV4-3 and J is TRBJ1-1, with D perhaps TRBD1 (5 bases). V dropped 1 base and J dropped 3 bases, with 12 bases sitting between them. The germline V gene encodes CDR1 LGHNA and CDR2 YSLEER. This CDR3 has 15 amino acids. This CDR3 is CASSQGGRGDTEAFF. As DNA, the CDR3 is TGCGCCAGCAGCCAAGGTGGCCGGGGGGACACTGAAGCTTTCTTT.

This clone was detected once. The chain is built from TRBV7-9 and TRBJ2-1; no firm D call. CDR3 size: 11 residues. V lost 3 bases, J lost 8 bases, and 5 bases lay in between. Per germline, CDR1 SEHNR and CDR2 FQNEAQ (reference sequence). The CDR3: CASSLADEQFF. CDR3 bases: TGTGCCAGCAGCTTGGCCGATGAGCAGTTCTTC.

The chain couples TRBV6-5 to TRBJ1-1; D may be TRBD1 (6 bases). V lost 5 bases and J 1 base, leaving 8 bases between the germline ends. Germline CDR1 and CDR2: MNHEY and SVGAGI. The CDR3 is 13 amino acids. CDR3 nucleotides: TGTGCCAGCAGTCACAGGGAGAACACTGAAGCTTTCTTT. This translates into CASSHRENTEAFF.

V is TRBV7-9 and J is TRBJ2-5; D call uncertain. Trimming removed 3 bases from V and 2 bases from J, with 7 bases in between. This CDR3 is 13 amino acids long. CDR1 SEHNR and CDR2 FQNEAQ come from the germline V gene (reference sequence). The CDR3, as DNA: TGTGCCAGCAGCTTCGTACCTCAAGAGACCCAGTACTTC. This codes for CASSFVPQETQYF. The complete variable domain, with remaining parts taken from reference TRBV7-9 and TRBJ2-5, reads DTGVSQNPRHKITKRGQNVTFRCDPISEHNRLYWYRQTLGQGPEFLTYFQNEAQLEKSRLLSDRFSAERPKGSFSTLEIQRTEQGDSAMYLCASSFVPQETQYFGPGTRLLVL.

The V gene is TRBV11-2, the J gene TRBJ2-7; TRBD2 aligns across 7 bases. CDR3 length: 16 amino acids. Germline V CDR1 and CDR2: SGHAT, FQNNGV. The ends lost 1 base at V and 3 bases at J; junction bases unmatched: 9. CDR3 bases: TGTGCCAGCAGCTTAGCCGGCGCTAGCGGTTACTACGAGCAGTACTTC. Amino acid sequence: CASSLAGASGYYEQYF.